This TCR beta chain is from a study of post-analysis software for immune sequencing data. Study-wide results and limits: Higher frequency in patients than in controls was seen for several TRBV segments, with TRBV5-6, TRBV5-1 and TRBV20-1 among them. F measure grouped same-batch samples tightly together. Multiple sclerosis patients had significantly lower normalized Chao1 diversity than controls.

Presence of unique molecular identifiers characterized the TCR beta cDNA libraries. It was from approximately 0.91 to 9.4 million T cells that about 540,000 cDNA molecules came. Each CDR3 protein is one row after TCRdb ran MiXCR on the PCR reads. The data show 250,000 to 300,000 distinct CDR3 sequences, 30% to 45% seen once. This clonotype showed up many times. Its antigen is not identified. Sequence at one end of the junction differs from germline and may be a read error. This CDR3 spans 16 amino acids. From germline, CDR1 is SGHRS and CDR2 YFSETQ. The sample taken for sequencing was blood. The chain combines TRBV5-1 with TRBJ2-3; D possibly corresponds to TRBD1 (6 bases). The TCR was taken from a girl between 10 and 17 years old with multiple sclerosis. DNA for the CDR3: TGCGCCAGCAGTTTGGGGCAGAGGGGGAAGGTGGATACGCAGTATTTT. It translates to CASSLGQRGKVDTQYF.